Listed here is a single T cell receptor (beta chain). This sample was included in a study of blood T cell repertoires in COVID-19. Study information: Some COVID-19 samples were acute and others convalescent; all came from the United States, Italy and Spain. Sample material is recorded as cDNA or gDNA derived from T cells, B-cell-depleted T cells, or PBMCs.

This CDR3 is 18 amino acids long. Germline V gene sequence: CDR1 GTSNPN, CDR2 SVGIG (reference sequence). V gave up 2 bases and J gave up 0 bases, with 22 bases separating them. In the original workflow: The assay estimated nucleated cells by amplifying reference gene primers. Here immunoSEQ multiplex PCR was the method, and the copy in TCRdb shows in-frame clones only, minus some. That table is the source of V, J and clone size, and D and trimming were worked out from the DNA. Here the sample spans about 260,000 clones, 80% to 90% being singletons. V usage is TRBV30 and J usage is TRBJ1-2; a weak D match, TRBD1 (5 bases). Sequencing input: peripheral blood. The receptor's source is a woman aged 35 to 49 with acute or convalescent COVID-19. The CDR3 protein is CAWSRSRTPQLANYGYTF. Here the CDR3 DNA reads TGTGCCTGGAGTCGCTCCCGGACACCACAATTAGCTAACTATGGCTACACCTTC.